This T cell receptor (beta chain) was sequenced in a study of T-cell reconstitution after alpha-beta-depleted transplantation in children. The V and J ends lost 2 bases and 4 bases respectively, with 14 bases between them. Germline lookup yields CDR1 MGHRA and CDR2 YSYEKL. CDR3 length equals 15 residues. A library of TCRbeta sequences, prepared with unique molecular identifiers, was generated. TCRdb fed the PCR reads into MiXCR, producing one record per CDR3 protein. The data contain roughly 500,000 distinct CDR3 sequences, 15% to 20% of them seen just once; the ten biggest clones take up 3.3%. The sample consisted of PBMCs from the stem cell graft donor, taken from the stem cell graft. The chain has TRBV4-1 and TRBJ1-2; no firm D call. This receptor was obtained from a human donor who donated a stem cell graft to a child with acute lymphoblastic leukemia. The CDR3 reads CASSQRPAEVYGYTF. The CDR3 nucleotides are TGCGCCAGCAGCCAACGGCCAGCGGAGGTCTATGGCTACACCTTC.